The 28 T cell receptor beta chains listed next were all sequenced from one sample in a study of cytomegalovirus exposure and HLA in healthy donors. In the PCR, 60 Vbeta and 13 Jbeta primers were used. Assay: immunoSEQ multiplex PCR; the TCRdb copy retains only in-frame clones and omits some. This sample has 85,000 to 100,000 clones; roughly three quarters occur once, and the top ten carry 0.6% to 0.95%. Sequencing was done on a sample of PBMCs. The receptors originated from a woman in her sixties or seventies in good health and CMV-seronegative.

The chain is built from TRBV27 and TRBJ2-7, with unresolved D. CDR3 length: 14 residues. Germline assignment: CDR1 MNHEY and CDR2 SMNVEV (reference sequence). Trimming took off 5 bases at V and 1 base at J, with 12 bases between the two ends. The CDR3 DNA reads TGTGCCAGCAGTCCCGTGATGAGATCCTACGAGCAGTACTTC. This gives the protein CASSPVMRSYEQYF.

The rearrangement links TRBV10-3 to TRBJ1-2, with 7 nucleotides matching TRBD1. V trimming: 10 bases; J trimming: 8 bases; junction bases outside the gene matches: 19. Germline V gene lookup returns CDR1 ENHRY and CDR2 SYGVKD. CDR3 length: 15 amino acids. The CDR3 bases are TGTGCCACCGCCGCGGCAGGGGGTACGGCGTGGGGCTACACCTTC. Protein sequence: CATAAAGGTAWGYTF.

The chain links TRBV5-1 to TRBJ2-7; D may be TRBD2 (6 bases). CDR1 SGHRS and CDR2 YFSETQ come from the germline V gene. CDR3 length: 13 amino acids. Trimming cost V 1 base and J 5 bases, with 10 bases left between them. The CDR3, as DNA: TGCGCCAGCAGCTTGTGGGGGGAGGACGAGCAGTACTTC. Amino acid sequence: CASSLWGEDEQYF.

The chain couples TRBV5-1 to TRBJ2-7; 9 bases map to TRBD1. The CDR3 runs to 15 residues. Germline CDR1 reads SGHRS; CDR2 reads YFSETQ. V shed 4 bases, J shed 3 bases, and the junction held 8 bases outside the gene matches. Written as DNA, the CDR3 is TGCGCCAGCAGCAAGTGGACAGGGGCGTTCTACGAGCAGTACTTC. Translating gives CASSKWTGAFYEQYF.

This clone showed up just a few times. The chain recombines TRBV30 with TRBJ2-1, with 10 bases matching TRBD2. Trimming took 3 bases from V and 4 from J; bases not matched to a gene: 12. The CDR3 contains 17 residues. Germline loops: CDR1 GTSNPN, CDR2 SVGIG (reference sequence). CDR3 region: CAWSGPAGTSAYNEQFF. In DNA form, the CDR3 reads TGTGCCTGGAGCGGACCAGCCGGGACTAGCGCTTACAATGAGCAGTTCTTC.

In DNA, the CDR3 is TGTGCCAGCAGCCCGGGGTCTCGGCGGCCAGATACGCAGTATTTT. Amino acids: CASSPGSRRPDTQYF. The chain links TRBV5-4 to TRBJ2-3; possible D gene TRBD2, 5 bases. V lost 4 bases and J 4 bases, leaving 16 bases between the germline ends. CDR1 is SGHNT, CDR2 YYREEE, per germline (reference sequence). This CDR3 contains 15 residues. The full variable domain, completed using reference TRBV5-4 and TRBJ2-3, is ETGVTQSPTHLIKTRGQQVTLRCSSQSGHNTVSWYQQALGQGPQFIFQYYREEENGRGNFPPRFSGLQFPNYSSELNVNALELDDSALYLCASSPGSRRPDTQYFGPGTRLTVL.

This chain uses TRBV9 with TRBJ2-7, with 7 bases that match TRBD1. CDR1 is SGDLS, CDR2 YYNGEE, per germline. The V gene end was trimmed by 1 base and the J gene end by 2 bases; junction bases not matched to a gene: 6. The CDR3 has 15 amino acids. DNA of the CDR3: TGTGCCAGCAGCGTAACCCCCGACAGGGCCTACGAGCAGTACTTC. Protein sequence: CASSVTPDRAYEQYF.

This clone was detected only once. The chain couples TRBV7-2 to TRBJ2-2, with D uncertain. CDR3 length equals 15 residues. Germline assignment: CDR1 SGHTA and CDR2 FQGNSA. Between the trimmed V and J ends, which lost 2 bases and 6 bases, there was a span of 13 bases. The CDR3 region is CASSLSTAGPGELFF. CDR3 bases: TGTGCCAGCAGCTTAAGTACGGCAGGCCCCGGGGAGCTGTTTTTT.

The gene calls are TRBV11-2 and TRBJ2-1; 12 bases are a match to TRBD2. After removal of 4 bases from V and 2 bases from J, the junction contained 0 bases not matched to a gene. This CDR3 region has 15 residues. The V gene's germline CDR1 is SGHAT and CDR2 FQNNGV. The CDR3 coding sequence is TGTGCCAGCAGCTCTAGCGGGAGGGCCTACAATGAGCAGTTCTTC. Protein product: CASSSSGRAYNEQFF.

The genes are TRBV5-6 and TRBJ1-5, with 8 bases aligning to TRBD1. The V gene end was trimmed by 2 bases and the J gene end by 5 bases; junction bases not matched to a gene: 3. The CDR3 sequence is 14 residues long. Germline assignment: CDR1 SGHDT and CDR2 YYEEEE. As DNA, the CDR3 is TGTGCCAGCAGCTTAAGACAGGGGTATCAGCCCCAGCATTTT. Translated: CASSLRQGYQPQHF.

The rearrangement links TRBV6-5 to TRBJ2-1; the match to TRBD2 covers 11 bases. This CDR3 region has 14 residues. The V gene end was trimmed by 5 bases and the J gene end by 3 bases; junction bases not matched to a gene: 0. CDR1 and CDR2 (germline): MNHEY, SVGAGI. The CDR3 is CASSGTSGYNEQFF. Written as DNA, the CDR3 is TGTGCCAGCAGTGGGACTAGCGGCTACAATGAGCAGTTCTTC.

This clone was seen only a few times. This sequence joins TRBV10-2 and TRBJ1-1, with D perhaps TRBD1 (6 bases). The V end lost 7 bases, the J end lost 3 bases, and 15 bases lay between the germline ends. Germline values: CDR1 WSHSY, CDR2 SAAADI. The CDR3 covers 14 residues. CDR3 DNA sequence: TGCGCCAGCATTAGGCGGGGGGCGGACACTGAAGCTTTCTTT. Protein: CASIRRGADTEAFF.

This clone has only one observation. In DNA, the CDR3 is TGTGCCAGCAGCTTAGATGAGGCAGGGGGCATTGGGGCTTTCTTT. Translating it yields CASSLDEAGGIGAFF. The chain has TRBV7-9 and TRBJ1-1; 8 bases map to TRBD1. This CDR3 is 15 amino acids long. Germline V gene lookup returns CDR1 SEHNR and CDR2 FQNEAQ (reference sequence). Trimming removed 1 base from V and 11 bases from J; junction bases left unmatched: 12.

The chain employs TRBV29-1 and TRBJ2-7; tentatively, D is TRBD2 (5 bases). The V gene lost 1 base and the J gene lost 0 bases, with 7 bases spanning the gap. The CDR3 runs to 13 residues. CDR1 SQVTM and CDR2 ANQGSEA come from the germline V gene. The CDR3: CSVEAGISYEQYF. The CDR3 DNA is TGCAGCGTTGAAGCGGGGATCTCCTACGAGCAGTACTTC.

This chain uses TRBV28 with TRBJ2-1; 7 positions agree with TRBD2. Germline CDR1 reads MDHEN; CDR2 reads SYDVKM. V was clipped by 5 bases and J by 9 bases; unmatched bases: 7. CDR3 length: 13 residues. Written as DNA, the CDR3 is TGTGCCAGCAGTGTTAGGGGAGGGAGTGAGCAGTTCTTC. This encodes CASSVRGGSEQFF.

V and J are TRBV13 and TRBJ1-2, with 9 bases fitting TRBD1. The length of the CDR3 is 15 residues. The V segment lost 6 bases and the J segment 3 bases; nucleotides outside the gene matches: 8. Germline CDR1 reads PRHDT; CDR2 reads FYEKMQ (reference sequence). The CDR3 region has the DNA TGTGCCAGCAGTACGGGACAGGGATGGTACTATGGCTACACCTTC. It encodes CASSTGQGWYYGYTF.

V gene TRBV28 combines with J gene TRBJ1-1; no definite D call. V was trimmed by 3 bases and J by 1 base, leaving 9 bases between them. The CDR3 spans 14 residues. Germline V lookup: CDR1 MDHEN, CDR2 SYDVKM. The chain's CDR3 is CASSLDGRNTEAFF. The CDR3 DNA is TGTGCCAGCAGTTTGGACGGGAGGAACACTGAAGCTTTCTTT.

V and J are TRBV27 and TRBJ2-7, with 9 bases aligning to TRBD1. This CDR3 region has 15 residues. The germline V gene encodes CDR1 MNHEY and CDR2 SMNVEV (reference sequence). The V segment lost 5 bases and the J segment 3 bases; nucleotides outside the gene matches: 8. DNA of the CDR3: TGTGCCAGCAGTCAGGCCGTGGACAGGGGCTACGAGCAGTACTTC. Translation: CASSQAVDRGYEQYF.

The chain has TRBV11-2 and TRBJ2-7, with D maybe TRBD1 (6 bases). This CDR3 has 14 amino acids. CDR1 is SGHAT and CDR2 is FQNNGV in the germline V gene. Deletions cut 8 bases from V and 2 bases from J, with 16 bases between. The CDR3 loop is CASGSGQWTYEQYF. CDR3 sequence (DNA): TGTGCCAGCGGCTCCGGACAGTGGACCTACGAGCAGTACTTC.

CDR3 DNA sequence: TGTGCCAGCAGTTTGTATGCAGGGCATCTTGGCACAGATACGCAGTATTTT. Translation gives CASSLYAGHLGTDTQYF. The chain links TRBV27 to TRBJ2-3; maybe TRBD1 (5 bases). Germline CDR1 is MNHEY and CDR2 is SMNVEV (reference sequence). The V gene lost 3 bases and the J gene lost 1 base, with 17 bases spanning the gap. The CDR3 totals 17 residues.

The V gene is TRBV2, the J gene TRBJ2-1; 8 positions agree with TRBD2. The CDR3 sequence is 15 residues long. Germline CDR1 reads SNHLY; CDR2 reads FYNNEI. Trimming removed 6 bases from V and 8 bases from J; junction bases left unmatched: 12. The CDR3 coding sequence is TGTGCCAGCAGGGCCACCCTTAGCGGGGTCGATGAGCAGTTCTTC. This codes for CASRATLSGVDEQFF.

The rearrangement joins TRBV28 to TRBJ2-1; 10 bases map to TRBD2. The trim removed 2 bases at V and 10 bases at J, leaving 8 bases unmatched. The CDR3 sequence is 15 residues long. Germline V lookup: CDR1 MDHEN, CDR2 SYDVKM. The CDR3 is CASSLAASGSEEQFF. CDR3 nucleotide sequence: TGTGCCAGCAGTTTAGCGGCTAGCGGGAGTGAGGAGCAGTTCTTC.

The chain combines TRBV5-4 with TRBJ1-1, with D perhaps TRBD1 (5 bases). Germline V gives CDR1 SGHNT, CDR2 YYREEE (reference sequence). The CDR3 has 14 amino acids. Trimming took 7 bases from V and 1 from J, leaving 14 bases between them. This CDR3 is CASCVDQGNTEAFF. CDR3 DNA: TGTGCCAGCTGTGTGGATCAGGGGAACACTGAAGCTTTCTTT. The full variable domain, rest sourced from reference TRBV5-4 and TRBJ1-1, is ETGVTQSPTHLIKTRGQQVTLRCSSQSGHNTVSWYQQALGQGPQFIFQYYREEENGRGNFPPRFSGLQFPNYSSELNVNALELDDSALYLCASCVDQGNTEAFFGQGTRLTVV.

J is TRBJ1-4 and V is TRBV4-3; TRBD1 matches 8 bases. In germline, CDR1 is LGHNA, CDR2 YSLEER. After removal of 2 bases from V and 7 bases from J, the junction contained 6 bases not matched to a gene. This CDR3 is built from 15 residues. In DNA form, the CDR3 reads TGCGCCAGCAGCCAATATCATCAGGGGGCTGAAAAACTGTTTTTT. Translated: CASSQYHQGAEKLFF.

The CDR3 DNA sequence: TGTGCCAGCTCGAAGGCCTCGGGAGCAGCCCGCGATACGCAGTATTTT. Its protein is CASSKASGAARDTQYF. The chain combines TRBV18 with TRBJ2-3, with D perhaps TRBD2 (6 bases). Germline V CDR1 and CDR2: KGHSH, LQKENI. The CDR3 covers 16 residues. Between the trimmed V and J ends, which lost 6 bases and 6 bases, there was a span of 22 bases.

This clone was seen more than once but under ten times. This rearrangement joins TRBV28 to TRBJ1-1, with D possibly TRBD1 on 5 matching bases. Germline assignment: CDR1 MDHEN and CDR2 SYDVKM. The CDR3 is made up of 13 amino acids. The CDR3 sequence is CAMRGGGNTEAFF. The CDR3 bases are TGTGCGATGCGGGGGGGAGGGAACACTGAAGCTTTCTTT.

The chain is built from TRBV28 and TRBJ2-7; tentatively, D is TRBD1 (5 bases). Looked up from germline, CDR1 is MDHEN and CDR2 is SYDVKM. V was clipped by 6 bases and J by 2 bases, with 11 bases between them. The CDR3 contains 13 residues. The CDR3 DNA follows: TGTGCCAGCAGACCAGGGCCCACCTACGAGCAGTACTTC. This codes for CASRPGPTYEQYF.

The chain employs TRBV7-2 and TRBJ2-7; TRBD2 aligns across 11 bases. The germline CDR1 and CDR2 sequences are SGHTA and FQGNSA. V gave up 5 bases and J gave up 3 bases; unmatched junction bases: 12. The CDR3 covers 17 residues. The CDR3 protein is CASSPAPTSGNGYEQYF. The CDR3 region has the DNA TGTGCCAGCAGCCCGGCCCCGACTAGCGGGAATGGCTACGAGCAGTACTTC. The variable domain in full, with the rest retrieved from reference TRBV7-2 and TRBJ2-7, is GAGVSQSPSNKVTEKGKDVELRCDPISGHTALYWYRQSLGQGLEFLIYFQGNSAPDKSGLPSDRFSAERTGGSVSTLTIQRTQQEDSAVYLCASSPAPTSGNGYEQYFGPGTRLTVT.